The next 27 T cell receptor beta chains were all read from a single sample in a study of CD8+ T cells in alopecia areata. cDNA reverse transcribed from extracted RNA served as the sequencing template. Method: immunoSEQ multiplex PCR; TCRdb's copy keeps in-frame clones and lacks some. Here the sample spans more than 75,000 clones, roughly two fifths being singletons. The sample comprised CD4+ T cells sorted from blood. The receptors shown here come from a human donor with alopecia areata.

This clone appeared a few times. The chain links TRBV14 to TRBJ1-1, with D uncertain. Per germline, CDR1 SGHDN and CDR2 FVKESK. This CDR3 region has 13 residues. V was clipped by 4 bases and J by 1 base, with 7 bases between them. The CDR3 sequence is CASSLSRNTEAFF. The CDR3 coding sequence is TGTGCCAGCAGCCTCTCAAGGAACACTGAAGCTTTCTTT.

The chain uses TRBV30 and TRBJ2-5; D gene unclear. This CDR3 contains 12 residues. Germline V lookup: CDR1 GTSNPN, CDR2 SVGIG (reference sequence). The V gene lost 0 bases and the J gene lost 3 bases, with 5 bases spanning the gap. The CDR3 loop reads CAWSVVEETQYF. The CDR3 DNA follows: TGTGCCTGGAGTGTCGTAGAAGAGACCCAGTACTTC.

The V and J genes are TRBV29-1 and TRBJ1-1, with TRBD1 identical over 7 bases. The CDR3 has 13 residues. V shed 2 bases and J 2 bases; nucleotides not matched to a gene: 2. Germline V CDR1 and CDR2: SQVTM, ANQGSEA. Written as DNA, the CDR3 is TGCAGCGTTGAACGGACAGGTAACACTGAAGCTTTCTTT. This gives the protein CSVERTGNTEAFF.

This clone was seen a handful of times. This sequence joins TRBV4-1 and TRBJ2-6; 7 bases line up with TRBD1. The trim removed 0 bases at V and 2 bases at J, leaving 4 bases unmatched. CDR1 is MGHRA, CDR2 YSYEKL, per germline. The CDR3 has 17 amino acids. The CDR3, as DNA: TGCGCCAGCAGCCAAGACCTGACAGGGACTGGGGCCAACGTCCTGACTTTC. It codes for CASSQDLTGTGANVLTF.

The chain links TRBV29-1 to TRBJ2-7, with 8 nucleotides matching TRBD1. This CDR3 comprises 13 residues. The germline V gene encodes CDR1 SQVTM and CDR2 ANQGSEA. V shed 5 bases and J 2 bases; nucleotides not matched to a gene: 5. The CDR3 spells CSVTRTGTYEQYF. The CDR3 bases are TGCAGCGTTACACGGACAGGGACCTACGAGCAGTACTTC.

This clone was seen a few times. The chain employs TRBV7-9 and TRBJ2-5; D call uncertain. CDR3 length: 12 amino acids. The germline gives CDR1 SEHNR, CDR2 FQNEAQ (reference sequence). V gave up 1 base and J gave up 6 bases, with 6 bases separating them. CDR3 sequence reads: CASSLDRQTQYF. CDR3 nucleotide sequence: TGTGCCAGCAGCTTAGATCGGCAGACCCAGTACTTC.

This clone has only a few counts. The chain combines TRBV29-1 with TRBJ2-5, with 8 bases fitting TRBD1. CDR3 length equals 14 residues. Trimming took 2 bases from V and 5 from J; bases not matched to a gene: 7. Germline CDR1 SQVTM, CDR2 ANQGSEA. CDR3 in amino acids: CSVELGQGFETQYF. The CDR3 DNA sequence: TGCAGCGTTGAACTAGGACAGGGCTTCGAGACCCAGTACTTC.

V and J are TRBV6-6 and TRBJ2-7, with 10 bases identical to TRBD1. The CDR3 loop spans 14 amino acids. Looked up from germline, CDR1 is MNHNY and CDR2 is SVGAGI (reference sequence). Trimming cost V 6 bases and J 6 bases; bases outside gene matches: 8. CDR3 residues: CASRPPGQGFEQYF. CDR3 DNA: TGTGCCAGCAGGCCCCCGGGACAGGGGTTCGAGCAGTACTTC.

The chain links TRBV4-2 to TRBJ2-5, with D possibly being TRBD2 (6 bases). V was trimmed by 3 bases and J by 5 bases, leaving 13 bases between them. The CDR3 spans 14 residues. The germline V gene encodes CDR1 LGHNA and CDR2 YNFKEQ. CDR3 protein: CASSQVGREETQYF. Here the CDR3 DNA reads TGTGCCAGCAGCCAGGTCGGGAGAGAGGAGACCCAGTACTTC.

The chain combines TRBV30 with TRBJ1-2; 7 bases are a match to TRBD1. CDR1 and CDR2 (germline): GTSNPN, SVGIG (reference sequence). This CDR3 is built from 19 residues. Trimming took 3 bases from V and 0 from J; bases not matched to a gene: 19. Here the CDR3 DNA reads TGTGCCTGGAGAGGGGGCTCGGTGTTGGTTGGCCTTACTAACTATGGCTACACCTTC. As protein: CAWRGGSVLVGLTNYGYTF.

The CDR3 loop reads CASSEAGANEQYF. The CDR3, as DNA: TGTGCCAGCAGTGAAGCGGGAGCAAACGAGCAGTACTTC. The chain couples TRBV6-1 to TRBJ2-7, with a possible D match to TRBD2 (5 bases). CDR1 is MNHNS, CDR2 SASEGT, per germline. V was clipped by 0 bases and J by 5 bases, with 8 bases between them. The CDR3 is made up of 13 amino acids.

This clone showed up just a few times. In nucleotides, the CDR3 is TGCAGCGTTGAAGACCCTGGCGGCGGCCCCTACGAGCAGTACTTC. It codes for CSVEDPGGGPYEQYF. The V and J genes are TRBV29-1 and TRBJ2-7; D uncertain. Per germline, CDR1 SQVTM and CDR2 ANQGSEA. Deletions cut 0 bases from V and 2 bases from J, with 14 bases between. The CDR3 length is 15 residues.

This clone came up a few times. The rearrangement links TRBV7-9 to TRBJ1-2; TRBD1 aligns across 7 bases. The CDR3 consists of 14 residues. V shed 5 bases, J shed 5 bases, and the junction held 8 bases outside the gene matches. The germline gives CDR1 SEHNR, CDR2 FQNEAQ (reference sequence). CDR3 nucleotides: TGTGCCAGCAGCGGGGGGACAGATCTTTATGGCTACACCTTC. It translates to CASSGGTDLYGYTF. The variable domain in full, completed from reference TRBV7-9 and TRBJ1-2, reads DTGVSQNPRHKITKRGQNVTFRCDPISEHNRLYWYRQTLGQGPEFLTYFQNEAQLEKSRLLSDRFSAERPKGSFSTLEIQRTEQGDSAMYLCASSGGTDLYGYTFGSGTRLTVV.

The chain carries TRBV7-9 and TRBJ1-5; D not certain. This CDR3 has 15 amino acids. Trimming shortened V by 6 bases and J by 0 bases, and 12 bases separated the two germline ends. Germline values: CDR1 SEHNR, CDR2 FQNEAQ (reference sequence). The CDR3 region is CASRQLKHSNQPQHF. The CDR3 region has the DNA TGTGCCAGCAGGCAACTGAAACATAGCAATCAGCCCCAGCATTTT.

The rearrangement joins TRBV20-1 to TRBJ1-2; unclear D gene. This CDR3 spans 11 amino acids. Germline-derived CDR1 and CDR2 are DFQATT and SNEGSKA (reference sequence). The germline V and J ends were trimmed by 5 bases and 6 bases, with 10 bases remaining between them. CDR3 amino acids: CSAFAWDGYTF. The DNA for the CDR3 is TGCAGTGCTTTTGCCTGGGATGGCTACACCTTC.

This chain uses TRBV15 with TRBJ2-1, with D possibly TRBD1 on 5 matching bases. The V gene lost 2 bases and the J gene lost 10 bases, with 9 bases spanning the gap. CDR3 size: 12 residues. Germline values: CDR1 LNHNV, CDR2 YYDKDF (reference sequence). The CDR3 loop is CATSRSRQEQFF. CDR3 nucleotide sequence: TGTGCCACCAGCAGATCCAGACAGGAGCAGTTCTTC.

The rearrangement links TRBV7-9 to TRBJ2-7, with a possible D match to TRBD1 (5 bases). The germline V gene has CDR1 SEHNR and CDR2 FQNEAQ (reference sequence). The CDR3 has 15 amino acids. The V end was cut by 4 bases, the J end by 2 bases, with 15 bases between. The CDR3 DNA is TGTGCCAGCAGCTCCGCACGACAGAGCCCCTACGAGCAGTACTTC. Translated, it gives CASSSARQSPYEQYF.

The chain has TRBV29-1 and TRBJ2-2; D possibly corresponds to TRBD2 (5 bases). CDR1 and CDR2 from the germline V gene are SQVTM and ANQGSEA. The CDR3 consists of 14 residues. V lost 3 bases to trimming and J lost 1 base, with 9 bases between them. CDR3 sequence reads: CSVEKSGNTGELFF. The CDR3 DNA follows: TGCAGCGTTGAGAAGAGCGGGAACACCGGGGAGCTGTTTTTT.

V and J are TRBV28 and TRBJ2-7, with TRBD1 identical over 8 bases. The germline gives CDR1 MDHEN, CDR2 SYDVKM. This CDR3 region has 14 residues. The V segment lost 5 bases and the J segment 7 bases; nucleotides outside the gene matches: 10. The CDR3 region has the DNA TGTGCCAGCAGTCCATTAGGGACAGGTTTAGAGCAGTACTTC. It specifies CASSPLGTGLEQYF.

This clone was seen more than once but under ten times. The rearrangement uses TRBV27 and TRBJ1-1; possibly TRBD1 for D (6 bases). This CDR3 region has 15 residues. Germline CDR1 is MNHEY and CDR2 is SMNVEV (reference sequence). Deletions cut 6 bases from V and 0 bases from J, with 14 bases between. The CDR3 coding sequence is TGTGCCAGCAGCCAACGGACAGACATGAACACTGAAGCTTTCTTT. Protein product: CASSQRTDMNTEAFF.

This sequence joins TRBV30 and TRBJ2-3; D unresolved. The CDR3 runs 14 residues. Trimming pared 2 bases from V and 0 bases from J, leaving 9 bases between. The germline V gene encodes CDR1 GTSNPN and CDR2 SVGIG (reference sequence). The CDR3 loop is CAWSLVTSTDTQYF. The CDR3 DNA follows: TGTGCCTGGAGTCTAGTGACTAGCACAGATACGCAGTATTTT.

This rearrangement joins TRBV27 to TRBJ1-2, with TRBD1 as a possible D gene (6 bases). CDR3 length equals 13 residues. Trimming stripped 6 bases from V and 3 bases from J, with 11 bases between. Germline V CDR1 and CDR2: MNHEY, SMNVEV (reference sequence). The CDR3 coding sequence is TGTGCCAGCAGGTCCAGGGGTTACTATGGCTACACCTTC. Amino acids: CASRSRGYYGYTF.

This chain connects TRBV7-8 to TRBJ2-7; D may be TRBD1 (7 bases). V lost 5 bases and J lost 6, with 14 bases in between. Germline values: CDR1 SGHVS, CDR2 FQNEAQ. This CDR3 has 13 residues. CDR3 sequence reads: CASSRLQGGEQYF. The CDR3 region has the DNA TGTGCCAGCAGCCGGCTGCAGGGGGGCGAGCAGTACTTC.

The chain employs TRBV30 and TRBJ2-3; D might be TRBD2 (6 bases). This CDR3 is 13 amino acids long. V shed 0 bases and J shed 4 bases, with 8 bases lying between them. Germline CDR1 is GTSNPN and CDR2 is SVGIG (reference sequence). The DNA for the CDR3 is TGTGCCTGGAGTGTAACGGGGGCAGATACGCAGTATTTT. Amino acid sequence: CAWSVTGADTQYF.

The chain recombines TRBV5-1 with TRBJ2-3; 10 nucleotides align to TRBD2. Germline V gene sequence: CDR1 SGHRS, CDR2 YFSETQ. J gave up 3 bases and V 6 bases, and 10 bases lay outside the gene matches. The CDR3 is 16 amino acids. CDR3 amino acids: CASKTLLAGRTDTQYF. DNA for the CDR3: TGCGCCAGCAAAACCTTACTAGCGGGGAGGACAGATACGCAGTATTTT.

In its sample, this clone was seen a few times. J is TRBJ2-4 and V is TRBV6-5; 8 positions match TRBD1. CDR1 MNHEY and CDR2 SVGAGI come from the germline V gene. V gave up 6 bases and J gave up 4 bases; unmatched junction bases: 5. The CDR3 consists of 14 residues. This chain's CDR3 is CASRTRGRKNIQYF. The CDR3 nucleotides read TGTGCCAGCAGAACCAGGGGGCGGAAAAACATTCAGTACTTC.

The rearrangement links TRBV18 to TRBJ2-1, with D perhaps TRBD2 (5 bases). The germline V and J ends were trimmed by 3 bases and 2 bases, with 8 bases remaining between them. Germline CDR1 KGHSH, CDR2 LQKENI. The CDR3 sequence is 14 residues long. This CDR3 reads CASSPTGTYNEQFF. Here the CDR3 DNA reads TGTGCCAGCTCACCTACCGGGACCTACAATGAGCAGTTCTTC.